This T cell receptor (beta chain) is from a study of cytomegalovirus exposure and HLA in healthy donors. 60 Vbeta and 13 Jbeta primers were used in PCR. This table comes from immunoSEQ multiplex PCR, and its TCRdb copy is limited to in-frame clones, with some not included. This sample has roughly 57,000 clones, with 82% found just once. Trimming shortened V by 5 bases and J by 1 base, and 11 bases separated the two germline ends. CDR3 size: 14 residues. The V gene's germline CDR1 is SGHTA and CDR2 FQGNSA. With respect to this clone: Its antigen is undetermined.

Study results and caveats: Researchers catalogued 160 or so TCR beta chains as cytomegalovirus-associated.

The specimen was PBMCs. The chain has TRBV7-2 and TRBJ2-5; the D gene is possibly TRBD1 (6 bases). The source of this sequence is a man aged 45-65 years in good health and CMV-seronegative. The CDR3 protein is CASSPRTAQETQYF. CDR3 DNA sequence: TGTGCCAGCAGCCCTCGGACAGCCCAAGAGACCCAGTACTTC.